This TCR beta chain derives from a study of cytomegalovirus exposure and HLA in healthy donors. Findings of the study overall: Accurate predictions that matched the HLA-A and HLA-B alleles of most subjects were reportedly made from TCR beta sequences. A later analysis found TCR association rates differed by HLA locus, highest for DRB1 and lowest for HLA-C.

About this clone: What it recognizes is unknown.

With 5 bases clipped from V and 6 bases from J, the junction kept 9 bases outside the gene matches. Germline V gene sequence: CDR1 SEHNR, CDR2 FQNEAQ (reference sequence). The CDR3 is 14 residues long. PCR primers comprised 60 Vbeta and 13 Jbeta primers. TCRdb keeps only in-frame clones here, not all; method: immunoSEQ multiplex PCR. This table has about 61,000 clones, around 87% appearing once. What was sequenced was PBMCs. This sequence joins TRBV7-9 and TRBJ1-1; 7 positions agree with TRBD1. This receptor was taken from a man between 18 and 35 years old in good health and CMV-seronegative. CDR3 sequence (DNA): TGTGCCAGCAGCCGGGGACAGAGGCCCCCTGAAGCTTTCTTT. Protein: CASSRGQRPPEAFF.